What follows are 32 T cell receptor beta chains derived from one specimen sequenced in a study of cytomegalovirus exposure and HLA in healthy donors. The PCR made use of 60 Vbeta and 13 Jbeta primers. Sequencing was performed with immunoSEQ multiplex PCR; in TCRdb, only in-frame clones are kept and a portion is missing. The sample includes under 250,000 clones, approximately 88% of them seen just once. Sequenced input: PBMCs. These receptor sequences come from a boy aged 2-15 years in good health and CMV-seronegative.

For the CDR3, the DNA is TGTGCCAGCCGTCGGGAAAACGCCCCTGGAAACACCATATATTTT. Residues: CASRRENAPGNTIYF. V is TRBV19 and J is TRBJ1-3; D gene unclear. This CDR3 has 15 amino acids. The V and J ends lost 9 bases and 2 bases respectively, with 17 bases between them. Germline V gives CDR1 LNHDA, CDR2 SQIVND (reference sequence). The whole variable domain, remainder taken from reference TRBV19 and TRBJ1-3, is DGGITQSPKYLFRKEGQNVTLSCEQNLNHDAMYWYRQDPGQGLRLIYYSQIVNDFQKGDIAEGYSVSREKKESFPLTVTSAQKNPTAFYLCASRRENAPGNTIYFGEGSWLTVV.

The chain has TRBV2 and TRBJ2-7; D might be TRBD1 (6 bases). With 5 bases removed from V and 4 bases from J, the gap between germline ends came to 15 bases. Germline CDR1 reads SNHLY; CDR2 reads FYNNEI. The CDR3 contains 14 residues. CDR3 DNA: TGTGCCAGCAGTCTTACAGGGACCCTATACGAGCAGTACTTC. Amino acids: CASSLTGTLYEQYF.

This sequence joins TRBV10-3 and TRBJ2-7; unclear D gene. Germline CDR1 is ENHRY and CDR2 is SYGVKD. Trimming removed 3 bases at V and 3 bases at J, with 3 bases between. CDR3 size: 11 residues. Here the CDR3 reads CAISEYYEQYF. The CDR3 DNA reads TGTGCCATCAGTGAATACTACGAGCAGTACTTC.

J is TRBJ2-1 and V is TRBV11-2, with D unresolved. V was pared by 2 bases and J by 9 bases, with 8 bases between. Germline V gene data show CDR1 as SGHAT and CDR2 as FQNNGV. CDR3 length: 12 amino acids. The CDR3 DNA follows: TGTGCCAGCAGCTTACCAGGTAGTGAGCAGTTCTTC. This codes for CASSLPGSEQFF.

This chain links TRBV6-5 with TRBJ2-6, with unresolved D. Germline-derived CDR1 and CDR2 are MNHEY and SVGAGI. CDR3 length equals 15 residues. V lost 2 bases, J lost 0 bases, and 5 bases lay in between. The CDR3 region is CASSYASSGANVLTF. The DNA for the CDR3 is TGTGCCAGCAGTTACGCGAGCTCTGGGGCCAACGTCCTGACTTTC.

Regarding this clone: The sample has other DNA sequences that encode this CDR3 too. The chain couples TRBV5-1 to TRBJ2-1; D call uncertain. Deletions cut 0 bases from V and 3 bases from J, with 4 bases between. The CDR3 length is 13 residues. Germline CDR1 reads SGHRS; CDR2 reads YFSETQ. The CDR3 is CASSLDSYNEQFF. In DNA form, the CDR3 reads TGCGCCAGCAGCTTGGACAGCTACAATGAGCAGTTCTTC.

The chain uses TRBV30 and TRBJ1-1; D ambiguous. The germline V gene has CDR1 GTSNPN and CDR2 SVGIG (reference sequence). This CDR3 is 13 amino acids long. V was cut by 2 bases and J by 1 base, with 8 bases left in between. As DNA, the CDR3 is TGTGCCTGGAGTTCGGGTTGGAACACTGAAGCTTTCTTT. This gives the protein CAWSSGWNTEAFF.

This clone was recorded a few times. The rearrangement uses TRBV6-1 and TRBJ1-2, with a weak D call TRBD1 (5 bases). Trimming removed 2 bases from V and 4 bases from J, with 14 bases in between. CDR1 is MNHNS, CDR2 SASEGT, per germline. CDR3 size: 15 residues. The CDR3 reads CASSELAPGGYGYTF. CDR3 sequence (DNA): TGTGCCAGCAGTGAACTGGCCCCCGGGGGCTATGGCTACACCTTC.

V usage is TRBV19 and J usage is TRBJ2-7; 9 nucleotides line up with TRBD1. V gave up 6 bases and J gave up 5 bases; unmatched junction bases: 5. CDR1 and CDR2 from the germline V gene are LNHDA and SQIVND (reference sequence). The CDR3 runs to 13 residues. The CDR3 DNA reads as TGTGCCAGTAGCAGGGACAGGGAAGACGAGCAGTACTTC. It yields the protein CASSRDREDEQYF.

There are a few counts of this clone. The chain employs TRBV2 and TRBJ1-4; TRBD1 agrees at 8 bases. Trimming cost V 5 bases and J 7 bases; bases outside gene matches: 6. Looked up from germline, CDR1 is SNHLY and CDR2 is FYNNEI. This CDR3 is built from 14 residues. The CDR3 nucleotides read TGTGCCAGCAGTTTACAGGGGGTTCGTGAAAAACTGTTTTTT. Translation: CASSLQGVREKLFF.

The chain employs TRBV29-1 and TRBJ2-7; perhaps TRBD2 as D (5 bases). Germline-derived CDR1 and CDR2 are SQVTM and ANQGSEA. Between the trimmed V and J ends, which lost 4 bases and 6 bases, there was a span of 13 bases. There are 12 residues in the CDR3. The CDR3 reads CSVGDTSSEQYF. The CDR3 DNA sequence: TGCAGCGTTGGGGATACTAGTTCCGAGCAGTACTTC.

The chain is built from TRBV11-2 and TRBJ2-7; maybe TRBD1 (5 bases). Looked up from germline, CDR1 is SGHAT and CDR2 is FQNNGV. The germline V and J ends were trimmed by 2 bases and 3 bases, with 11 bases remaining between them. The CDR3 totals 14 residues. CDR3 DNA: TGTGCCAGCAGCTTATATCAGGGAAGCTACGAGCAGTACTTC. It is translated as CASSLYQGSYEQYF.

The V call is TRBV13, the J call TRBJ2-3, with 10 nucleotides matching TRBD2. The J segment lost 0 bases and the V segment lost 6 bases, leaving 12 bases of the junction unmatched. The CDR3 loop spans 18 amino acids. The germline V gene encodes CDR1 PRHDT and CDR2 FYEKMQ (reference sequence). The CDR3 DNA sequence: TGTGCCAGCAGTGCAGCGGTAGGACTAGCGGTTAGCACAGATACGCAGTATTTT. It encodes CASSAAVGLAVSTDTQYF.

The chain's CDR3 is CASSLAGGLYYEQYF. CDR3 sequence (DNA): TGTGCCAGCAGCTTAGCGGGGGGGCTCTACTACGAGCAGTACTTC. The chain employs TRBV11-2 and TRBJ2-7; TRBD2 matches 8 bases. Germline V lookup: CDR1 SGHAT, CDR2 FQNNGV. There are 15 residues in the CDR3. V shed 1 base, J shed 3 bases, and the junction held 5 bases outside the gene matches.

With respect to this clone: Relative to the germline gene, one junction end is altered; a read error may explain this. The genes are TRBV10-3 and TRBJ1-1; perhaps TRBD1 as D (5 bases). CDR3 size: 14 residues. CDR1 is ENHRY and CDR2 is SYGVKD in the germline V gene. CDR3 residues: CASSGGQGGTEAFF. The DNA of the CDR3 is TGTGCCAGCAGTGGAGGCCAGGGTGGGACTGAAGCTTTCTTT.

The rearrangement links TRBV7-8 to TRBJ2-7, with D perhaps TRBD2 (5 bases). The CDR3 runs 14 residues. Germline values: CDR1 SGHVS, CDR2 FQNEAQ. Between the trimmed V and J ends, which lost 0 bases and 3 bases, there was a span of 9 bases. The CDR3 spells CASSLAGAGYEQYF. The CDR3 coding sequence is TGTGCCAGCAGCTTAGCGGGAGCTGGCTACGAGCAGTACTTC.

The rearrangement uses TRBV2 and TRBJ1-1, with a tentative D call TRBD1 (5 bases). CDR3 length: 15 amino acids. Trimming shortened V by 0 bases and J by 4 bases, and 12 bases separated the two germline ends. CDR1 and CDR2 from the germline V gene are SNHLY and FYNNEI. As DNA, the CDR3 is TGTGCCAGCAGTGAAGCTTCGGGCAGGGTCACTGAAGCTTTCTTT. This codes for CASSEASGRVTEAFF.

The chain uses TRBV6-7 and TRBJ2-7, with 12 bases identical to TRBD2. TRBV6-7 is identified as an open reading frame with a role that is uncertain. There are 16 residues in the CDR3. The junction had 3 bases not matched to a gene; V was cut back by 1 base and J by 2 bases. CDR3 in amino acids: CASSYYGLAGPYEQYF. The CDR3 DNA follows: TGTGCCAGCAGTTACTACGGACTAGCGGGGCCCTACGAGCAGTACTTC.

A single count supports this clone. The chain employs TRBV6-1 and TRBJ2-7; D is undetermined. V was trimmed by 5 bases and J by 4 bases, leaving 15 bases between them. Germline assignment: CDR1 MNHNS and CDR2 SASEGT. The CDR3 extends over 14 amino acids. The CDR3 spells CASSPGQFGYEQYF. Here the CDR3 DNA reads TGTGCCAGCAGTCCAGGCCAATTCGGTTACGAGCAGTACTTC.

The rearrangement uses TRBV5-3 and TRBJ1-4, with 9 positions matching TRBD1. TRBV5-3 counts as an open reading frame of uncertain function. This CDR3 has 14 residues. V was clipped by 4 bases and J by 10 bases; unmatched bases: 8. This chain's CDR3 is CARSPGTGRGKLFF. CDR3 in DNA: TGTGCCAGAAGCCCCGGGACAGGGCGAGGAAAACTGTTTTTT.

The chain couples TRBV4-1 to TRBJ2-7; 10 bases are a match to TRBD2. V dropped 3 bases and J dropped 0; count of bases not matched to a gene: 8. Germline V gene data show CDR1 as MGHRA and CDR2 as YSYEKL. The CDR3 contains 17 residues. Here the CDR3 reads CASSHLLAGALSYEQYF. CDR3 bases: TGCGCCAGCAGCCATCTCCTAGCGGGGGCTCTCTCCTACGAGCAGTACTTC.

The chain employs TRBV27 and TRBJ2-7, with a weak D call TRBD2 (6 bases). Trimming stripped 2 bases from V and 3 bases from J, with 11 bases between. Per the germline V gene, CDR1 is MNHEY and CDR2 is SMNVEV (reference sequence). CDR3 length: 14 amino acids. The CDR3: CASSLGTSLYEQYF. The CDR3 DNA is TGTGCCAGCAGTTTAGGTACTAGCCTCTACGAGCAGTACTTC.

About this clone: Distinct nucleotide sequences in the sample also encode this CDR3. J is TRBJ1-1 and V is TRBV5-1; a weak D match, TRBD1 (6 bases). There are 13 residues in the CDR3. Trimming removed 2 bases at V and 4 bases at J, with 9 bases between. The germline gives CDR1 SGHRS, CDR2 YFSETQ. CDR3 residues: CASSLEGGTEAFF. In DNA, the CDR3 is TGCGCCAGCAGCTTAGAAGGGGGCACTGAAGCTTTCTTT.

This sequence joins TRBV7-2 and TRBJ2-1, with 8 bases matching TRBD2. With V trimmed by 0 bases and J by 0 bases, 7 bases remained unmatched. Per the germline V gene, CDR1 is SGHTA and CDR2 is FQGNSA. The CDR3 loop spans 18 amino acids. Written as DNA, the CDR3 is TGTGCCAGCAGCTTAGCTGGCGGGGGGCCTAACTCCTACAATGAGCAGTTCTTC. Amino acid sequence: CASSLAGGGPNSYNEQFF.

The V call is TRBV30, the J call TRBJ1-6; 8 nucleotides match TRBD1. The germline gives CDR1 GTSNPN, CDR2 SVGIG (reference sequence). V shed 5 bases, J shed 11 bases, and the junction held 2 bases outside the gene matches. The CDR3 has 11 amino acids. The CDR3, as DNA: TGTGCCTGGGGACAGGGAACACCCCTCCACTTT. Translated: CAWGQGTPLHF.

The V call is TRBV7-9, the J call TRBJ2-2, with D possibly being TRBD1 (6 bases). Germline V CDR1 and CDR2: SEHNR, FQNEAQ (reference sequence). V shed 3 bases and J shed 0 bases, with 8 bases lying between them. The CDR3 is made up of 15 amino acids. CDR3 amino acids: CASSFGGTNTGELFF. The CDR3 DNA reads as TGTGCCAGCAGCTTTGGGGGCACGAACACCGGGGAGCTGTTTTTT.

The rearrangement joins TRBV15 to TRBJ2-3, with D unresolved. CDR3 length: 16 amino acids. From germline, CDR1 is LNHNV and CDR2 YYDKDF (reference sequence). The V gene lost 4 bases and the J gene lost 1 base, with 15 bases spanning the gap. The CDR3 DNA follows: TGTGCCACCAGCATTGCGGCCGGAGACGGCACAGATACGCAGTATTTT. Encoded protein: CATSIAAGDGTDTQYF.

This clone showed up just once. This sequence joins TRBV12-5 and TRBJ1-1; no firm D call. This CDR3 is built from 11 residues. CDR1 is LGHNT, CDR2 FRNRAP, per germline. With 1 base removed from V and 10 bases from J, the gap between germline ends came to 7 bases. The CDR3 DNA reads TGTGCTAGTGGTTTGGGCCTGAGAGCTTTCTTT. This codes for CASGLGLRAFF.

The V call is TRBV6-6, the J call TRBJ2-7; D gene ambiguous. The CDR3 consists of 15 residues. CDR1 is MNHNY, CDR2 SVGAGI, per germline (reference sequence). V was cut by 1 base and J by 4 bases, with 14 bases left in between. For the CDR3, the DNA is TGTGCCAGCAGTTACTTAGCCAGAAAGGCATACGAGCAGTACTTC. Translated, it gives CASSYLARKAYEQYF.

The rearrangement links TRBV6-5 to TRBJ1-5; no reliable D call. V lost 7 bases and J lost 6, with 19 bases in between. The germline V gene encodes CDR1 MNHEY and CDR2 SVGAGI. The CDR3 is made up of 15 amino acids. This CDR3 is CASTVLREAGQPQHF. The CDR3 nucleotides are TGTGCCAGCACCGTCTTACGGGAGGCTGGTCAGCCCCAGCATTTT.

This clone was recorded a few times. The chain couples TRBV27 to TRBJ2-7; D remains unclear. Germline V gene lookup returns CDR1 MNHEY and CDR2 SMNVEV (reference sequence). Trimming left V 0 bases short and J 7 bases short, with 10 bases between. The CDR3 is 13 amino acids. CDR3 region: CASSLSRQSEQYF. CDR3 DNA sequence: TGTGCCAGCAGTTTATCGCGGCAGTCGGAGCAGTACTTC.

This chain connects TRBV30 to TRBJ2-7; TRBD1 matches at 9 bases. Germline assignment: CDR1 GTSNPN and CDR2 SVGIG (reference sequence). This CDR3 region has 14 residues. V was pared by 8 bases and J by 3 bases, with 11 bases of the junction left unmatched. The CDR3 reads CAQSARDRDYEQYF. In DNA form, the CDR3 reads TGTGCCCAAAGTGCGCGGGACAGGGACTACGAGCAGTACTTC. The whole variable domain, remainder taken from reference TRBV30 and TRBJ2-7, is SQTIHQWPATLVQPVGSPLSLECTVEGTSNPNLYWYRQAAGRGLQLLFYSVGIGQISSEVPQNLSASRPQDRQFILSSKKLLLSDSGFYLCAQSARDRDYEQYFGPGTRLTVT.